The T cell receptor (beta chain) under discussion was sequenced for a study of blood T cell repertoires in COVID-19. The V gene's germline CDR1 is LGHDT and CDR2 YNNKEL (reference sequence). The CDR3 sequence is 13 residues long. Between the trimmed V and J ends, which lost 0 bases and 6 bases, there was a span of 6 bases. Methods used by the authors: Estimated nucleated cell counts came from reference gene primer amplification. Assay: immunoSEQ multiplex PCR; the TCRdb copy retains only in-frame clones and omits some. That table supplies the V and J calls and clone size; D and trimming were determined from the DNA. The sample has 150,000 to 200,000 clones; less than 80% are singletons.

The source of this sequence is a man between 50 and 59 years old who had recovered from COVID-19. This chain uses TRBV3-1 (or the pseudogene TRBV3-2) with TRBJ1-5, with D unclear. Sequencing input: peripheral blood. The CDR3 nucleotides are TGTGCCAGCAGCCAAGATCTAAGTCAGCCCCAGCATTTT. Translating it yields CASSQDLSQPQHF.